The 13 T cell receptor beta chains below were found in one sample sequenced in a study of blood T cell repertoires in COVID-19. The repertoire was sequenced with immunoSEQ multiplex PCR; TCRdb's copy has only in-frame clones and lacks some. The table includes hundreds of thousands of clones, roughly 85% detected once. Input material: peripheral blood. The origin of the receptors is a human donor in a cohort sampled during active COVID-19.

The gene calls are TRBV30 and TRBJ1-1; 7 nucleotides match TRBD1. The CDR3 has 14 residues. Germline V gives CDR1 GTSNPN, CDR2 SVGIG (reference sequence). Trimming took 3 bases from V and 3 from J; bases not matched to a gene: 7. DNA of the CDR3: TGTGCCTGGAGAGCAGACAGGGTGGACACTGAAGCTTTCTTT. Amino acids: CAWRADRVDTEAFF. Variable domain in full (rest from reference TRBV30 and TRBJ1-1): SQTIHQWPATLVQPVGSPLSLECTVEGTSNPNLYWYRQAAGRGLQLLFYSVGIGQISSEVPQNLSASRPQDRQFILSSKKLLLSDSGFYLCAWRADRVDTEAFFGQGTRLTVV.

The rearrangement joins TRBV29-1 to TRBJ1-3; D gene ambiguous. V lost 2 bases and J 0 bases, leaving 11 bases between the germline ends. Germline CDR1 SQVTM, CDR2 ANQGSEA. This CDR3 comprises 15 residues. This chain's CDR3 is CSVELPTTSGNTIYF. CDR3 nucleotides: TGCAGCGTTGAATTGCCGACTACCTCTGGAAACACCATATATTTT.

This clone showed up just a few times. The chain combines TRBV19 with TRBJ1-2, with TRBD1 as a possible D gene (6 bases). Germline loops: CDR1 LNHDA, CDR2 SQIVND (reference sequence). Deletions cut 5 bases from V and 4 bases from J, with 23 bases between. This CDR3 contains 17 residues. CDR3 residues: CASSSPYRETNAYGYTF. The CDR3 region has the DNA TGTGCCAGTAGTTCACCTTACAGGGAAACCAATGCCTATGGCTACACCTTC.

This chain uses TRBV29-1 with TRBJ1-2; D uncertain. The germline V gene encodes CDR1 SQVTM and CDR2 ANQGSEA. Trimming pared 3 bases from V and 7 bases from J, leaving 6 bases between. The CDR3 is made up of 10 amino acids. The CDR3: CSVDGGGYTF. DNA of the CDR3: TGCAGCGTTGATGGAGGTGGCTACACCTTC.

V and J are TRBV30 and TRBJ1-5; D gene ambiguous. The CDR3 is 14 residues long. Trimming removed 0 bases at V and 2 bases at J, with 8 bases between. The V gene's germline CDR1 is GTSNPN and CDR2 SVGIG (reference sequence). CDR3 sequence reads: CAWSVAQGNQPQHF. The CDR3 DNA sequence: TGTGCCTGGAGTGTCGCCCAGGGCAATCAGCCCCAGCATTTT.

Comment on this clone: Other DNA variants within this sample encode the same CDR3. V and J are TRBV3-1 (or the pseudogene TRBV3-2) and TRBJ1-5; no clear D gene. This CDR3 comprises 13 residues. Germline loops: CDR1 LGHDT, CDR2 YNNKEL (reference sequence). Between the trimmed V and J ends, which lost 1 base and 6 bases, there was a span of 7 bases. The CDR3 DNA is TGTGCCAGCAGCCAAGGAGCCCGTCAGCCCCAGCATTTT. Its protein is CASSQGARQPQHF.

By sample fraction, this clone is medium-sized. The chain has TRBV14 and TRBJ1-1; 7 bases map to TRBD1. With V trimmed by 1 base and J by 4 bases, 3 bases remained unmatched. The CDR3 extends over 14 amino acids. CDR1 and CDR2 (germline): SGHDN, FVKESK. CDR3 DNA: TGTGCCAGCAGCCAAGTGACAGGGATCACTGAAGCTTTCTTT. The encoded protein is CASSQVTGITEAFF.

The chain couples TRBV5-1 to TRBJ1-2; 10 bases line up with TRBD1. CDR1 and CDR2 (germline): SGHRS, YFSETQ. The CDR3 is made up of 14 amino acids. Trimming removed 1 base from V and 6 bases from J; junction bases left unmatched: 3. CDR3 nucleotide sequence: TGCGCCAGCAGCTTGAAGGGGACAGGGGATGGCTACACCTTC. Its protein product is CASSLKGTGDGYTF.

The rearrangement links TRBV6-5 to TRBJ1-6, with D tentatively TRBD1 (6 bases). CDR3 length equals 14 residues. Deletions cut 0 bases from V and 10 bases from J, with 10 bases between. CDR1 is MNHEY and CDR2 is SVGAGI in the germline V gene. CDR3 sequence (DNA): TGTGCCAGCAGTTACTCGACAGGCGACTCACCCCTCCACTTT. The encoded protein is CASSYSTGDSPLHF.

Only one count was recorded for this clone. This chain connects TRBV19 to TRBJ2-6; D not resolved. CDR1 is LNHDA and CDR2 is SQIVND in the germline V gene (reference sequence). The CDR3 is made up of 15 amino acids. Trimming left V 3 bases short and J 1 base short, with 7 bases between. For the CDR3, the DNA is TGTGCCAGTAGTATCGCGAGATCTGGGGCCAACGTCCTGACTTTC. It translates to CASSIARSGANVLTF.

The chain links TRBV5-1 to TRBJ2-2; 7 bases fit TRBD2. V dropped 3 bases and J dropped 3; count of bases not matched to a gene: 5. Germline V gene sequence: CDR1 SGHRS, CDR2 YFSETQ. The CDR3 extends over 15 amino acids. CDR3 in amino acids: CASSSLGGDTGELFF. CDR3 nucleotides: TGCGCCAGCAGCTCGCTGGGGGGGGACACCGGGGAGCTGTTTTTT. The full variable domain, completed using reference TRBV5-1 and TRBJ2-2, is KAGVTQTPRYLIKTRGQQVTLSCSPISGHRSVSWYQQTPGQGLQFLFEYFSETQRNKGNFPGRFSGRQFSNSRSEMNVSTLELGDSALYLCASSSLGGDTGELFFGEGSRLTVL.

The CDR3 DNA reads TGTGCCAGCAGATTAGGGGGGGCTAACTATGGCTACACCTTC. Its protein product is CASRLGGANYGYTF. The V gene is TRBV2, the J gene TRBJ1-2, with TRBD1 as a possible D gene (6 bases). The CDR3 length is 14 residues. With 6 bases removed from V and 0 bases from J, the gap between germline ends came to 11 bases. Germline lookup yields CDR1 SNHLY and CDR2 FYNNEI.

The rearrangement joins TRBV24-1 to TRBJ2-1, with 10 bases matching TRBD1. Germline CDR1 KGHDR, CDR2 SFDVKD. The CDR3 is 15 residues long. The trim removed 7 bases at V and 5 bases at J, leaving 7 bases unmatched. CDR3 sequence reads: CATRKTGTGDNEQFF. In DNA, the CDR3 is TGTGCCACCAGAAAGACCGGGACAGGGGACAATGAGCAGTTCTTC.